Below, one T cell receptor beta chain is given with its context. The antigen is unknown. TCRdb reprocessed the 5' RACE reads via MiXCR and lists one record per CDR3 protein. This sample has some 300,000 distinct CDR3 sequences; approximately 10% occur once, and the top ten carry approximately 3.3%. The CDR3 runs to 14 residues. CDR1 LGHNA and CDR2 YSLEER come from the germline V gene. After removal of 2 bases from V and 6 bases from J, the junction contained 5 bases not matched to a gene. The data belong to a study of T cells after yellow fever vaccination. Study observations and caveats: Faster peaking, at day 5 versus 15, marked a secondary response that was weaker. Subsequent to the booster, the majority of primary-vaccination clones reappeared (around 95% CD4, about 90% CD8).

The V call is TRBV4-3, the J call TRBJ1-1, with 8 bases fitting TRBD1. Sample: CD4+ T cells sorted from PBMCs, taken 5 days after the yellow fever booster vaccination. The clonotype comes from a man aged 18 to 35 who received the YFV17D yellow fever vaccine. This chain's CDR3 is CASSQNRGGAEAFF. DNA of the CDR3: TGCGCCAGCAGCCAAAACAGGGGGGGCGCTGAAGCTTTCTTT.